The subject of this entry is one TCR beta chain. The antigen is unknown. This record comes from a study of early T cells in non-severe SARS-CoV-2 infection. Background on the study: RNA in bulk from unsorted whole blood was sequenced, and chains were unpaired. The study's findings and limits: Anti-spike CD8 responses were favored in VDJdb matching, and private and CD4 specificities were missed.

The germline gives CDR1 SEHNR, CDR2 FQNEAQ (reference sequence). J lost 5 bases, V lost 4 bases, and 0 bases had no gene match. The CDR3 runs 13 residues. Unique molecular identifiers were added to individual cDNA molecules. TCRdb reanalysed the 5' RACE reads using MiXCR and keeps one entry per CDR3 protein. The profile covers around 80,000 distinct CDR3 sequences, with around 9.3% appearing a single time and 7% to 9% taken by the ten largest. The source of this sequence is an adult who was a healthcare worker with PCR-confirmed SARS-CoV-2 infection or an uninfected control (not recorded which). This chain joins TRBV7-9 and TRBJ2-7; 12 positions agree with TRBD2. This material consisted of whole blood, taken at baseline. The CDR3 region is CASSWTSGDEQYF. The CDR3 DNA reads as TGTGCCAGCAGCTGGACTAGCGGGGACGAGCAGTACTTC.